This T cell receptor (beta chain) was observed in a study of OX40 agonist ivuxolimab in advanced cancers. Turning to the study itself: The study enrolled dose-escalation patients with hepatocellular carcinoma, melanoma, renal cell or head and neck cancer. Notes on the study in general: Certain nonresponders likewise exhibited a low normalized T-cell clonal expansion. Partial responders dosed at 0.1-3.0 mg/kg displayed clonal expansion ranking among the lowest.

Comments on this clone: Its antigen remains unknown.

TCRdb's table, derived via immunoSEQ multiplex PCR, lists solely in-frame clones and lacks some. The sample contains approximately 110,000 clones, about nine tenths of which appear only once. The receptor was isolated from an adult with an advanced solid tumor such as melanoma, head and neck, liver or kidney cancer. The sequencing used CD4+ or CD8+ T cells sorted from blood, collected in a trial of the OX40 agonist ivuxolimab.

The CDR3 DNA reads TGTGCCAGCAGTGAACCAAAAATGAACACTGAAGCTTTCTTT. Encoded protein: CASSEPKMNTEAFF. V is TRBV2 and J is TRBJ1-1; D not resolved. Trimming removed 2 bases from V and 0 bases from J, with 7 bases in between. The CDR3 extends over 14 amino acids. Germline lookup yields CDR1 SNHLY and CDR2 FYNNEI.